This T cell receptor beta chain was documented in a study of control samples from healthy donors and cancer patients. Germline CDR1 is GTSNPN and CDR2 is SVGIG (reference sequence). J lost 3 bases, V lost 4 bases, and 5 bases had no gene match. The CDR3 consists of 15 residues. Profiled with immunoSEQ multiplex PCR; TCRdb holds only in-frame clones, not every one. This sample has 90,000 to 100,000 clones, with approximately 80% found just once. The sequencing sample was made of blood. This TCR was recovered from a woman aged 25 to 39 in good health. V gene TRBV30 combines with J gene TRBJ2-2, with 10 bases lining up with TRBD1. The CDR3 sequence: CAWMMGQGHTGELFF. The CDR3 region has the DNA TGTGCCTGGATGATGGGACAGGGGCACACCGGGGAGCTGTTTTTT.